This T cell receptor (beta chain) is drawn from a study of T cell responses to AZD1222 COVID-19 vaccine. TCRdb keeps only in-frame clones here, not all; method: immunoSEQ multiplex PCR. The table lists about 120,000 clones, approximately 93% of them singletons. The germline V gene has CDR1 SEHNR and CDR2 FQNEAQ (reference sequence). V trimming: 3 bases; J trimming: 2 bases; junction bases outside the gene matches: 11. The CDR3 runs 18 residues. The chain combines TRBV7-9 with TRBJ2-3; 10 bases fit TRBD2. Sequenced here: peripheral blood, sampled on day 0 of AZD1222 vaccination. The source of this sequence is an adult in good health. In nucleotides, the CDR3 is TGTGCCAGCAGCTTTAACCCTAGCGGGAGCCCTACCACAGATACGCAGTATTTT. Protein product: CASSFNPSGSPTTDTQYF.